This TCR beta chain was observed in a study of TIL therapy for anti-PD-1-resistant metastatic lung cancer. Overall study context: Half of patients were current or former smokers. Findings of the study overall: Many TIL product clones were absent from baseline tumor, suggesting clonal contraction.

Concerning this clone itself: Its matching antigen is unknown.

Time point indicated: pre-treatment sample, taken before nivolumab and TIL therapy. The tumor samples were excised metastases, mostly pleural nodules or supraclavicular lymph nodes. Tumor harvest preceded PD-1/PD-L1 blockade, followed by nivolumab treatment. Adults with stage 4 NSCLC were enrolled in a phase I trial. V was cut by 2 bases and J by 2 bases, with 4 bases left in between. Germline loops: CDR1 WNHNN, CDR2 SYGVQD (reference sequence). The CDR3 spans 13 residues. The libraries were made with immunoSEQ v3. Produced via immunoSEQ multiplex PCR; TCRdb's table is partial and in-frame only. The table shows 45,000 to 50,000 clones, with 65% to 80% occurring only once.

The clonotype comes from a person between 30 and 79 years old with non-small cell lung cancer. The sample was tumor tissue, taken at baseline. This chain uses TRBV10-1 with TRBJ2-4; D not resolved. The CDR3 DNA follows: TGCGCCAGCAGTGAGGGCCCCAAAAACATTCAGTACTTC. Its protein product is CASSEGPKNIQYF.